This T cell receptor beta chain was documented in a study of T cells in localized non-small cell lung cancer. Concerning this clone itself: Its antigen is still unknown.

Assay: immunoSEQ multiplex PCR; the TCRdb copy retains only in-frame clones and omits some. The sample has 35,000 or so clones, 75% to 90% seen once; the top ten hold 4% to 5%. V was clipped by 6 bases and J by 3 bases, with 21 bases between them. Germline-derived CDR1 and CDR2 are SNHLY and FYNNEI. The CDR3 extends over 16 amino acids. The study's findings and limits: Increased T cell density in blood showed an association with longer overall survival. Heterogeneity remains possible, as sequencing covered one tumor region only. A median of roughly 55 of the top 100 tumor clones appeared in adjacent lung, which was paired and uninvolved. The study found T cell clonality highest in uninvolved adjacent lung, above tumor.

The source was peripheral blood, collected before any cancer treatment. The TCR originated in a man aged 35 to 69 with stage I lung adenocarcinoma. The V gene is TRBV2, the J gene TRBJ2-7; D may be TRBD1 (7 bases). CDR3 amino acids: CASSPRGAGQFYEQYF. DNA of the CDR3: TGTGCCAGCAGCCCTCGAGGGGCGGGACAGTTCTACGAGCAGTACTTC.